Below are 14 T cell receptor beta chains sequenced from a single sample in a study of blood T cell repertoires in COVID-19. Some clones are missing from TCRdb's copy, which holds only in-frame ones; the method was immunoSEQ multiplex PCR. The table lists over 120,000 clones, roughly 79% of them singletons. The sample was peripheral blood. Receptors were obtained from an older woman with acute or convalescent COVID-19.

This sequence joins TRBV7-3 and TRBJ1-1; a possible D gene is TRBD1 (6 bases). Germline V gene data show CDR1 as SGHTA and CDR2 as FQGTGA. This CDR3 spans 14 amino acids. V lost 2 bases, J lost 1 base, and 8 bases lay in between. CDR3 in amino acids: CASSLGRGNTEAFF. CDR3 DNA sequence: TGTGCCAGCAGCTTAGGCAGGGGGAACACTGAAGCTTTCTTT. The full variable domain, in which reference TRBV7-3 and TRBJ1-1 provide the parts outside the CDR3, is GAGVSQTPSNKVTEKGKYVELRCDPISGHTALYWYRQSLGQGPEFLIYFQGTGAADDSGLPNDRFFAVRPEGSVSTLKIQRTERGDSAVYLCASSLGRGNTEAFFGQGTRLTVV.

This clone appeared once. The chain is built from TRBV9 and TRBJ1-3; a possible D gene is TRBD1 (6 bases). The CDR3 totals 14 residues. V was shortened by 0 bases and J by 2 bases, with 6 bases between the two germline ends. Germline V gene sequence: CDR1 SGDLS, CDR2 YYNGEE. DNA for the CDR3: TGTGCCAGCAGCGTAGCAGGGGCTGGAAACACCATATATTTT. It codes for CASSVAGAGNTIYF.

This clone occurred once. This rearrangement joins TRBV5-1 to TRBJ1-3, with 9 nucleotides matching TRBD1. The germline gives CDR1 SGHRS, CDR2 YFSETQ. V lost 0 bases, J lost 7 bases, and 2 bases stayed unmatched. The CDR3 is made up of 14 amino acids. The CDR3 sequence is CASSLGTGENTIYF. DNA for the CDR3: TGCGCCAGCAGCTTGGGGACAGGGGAGAACACCATATATTTT.

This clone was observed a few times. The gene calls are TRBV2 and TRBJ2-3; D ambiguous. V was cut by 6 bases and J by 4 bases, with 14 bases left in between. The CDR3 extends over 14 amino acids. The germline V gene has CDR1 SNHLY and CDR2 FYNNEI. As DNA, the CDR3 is TGTGCCAGCAGCGCCGATTTAGTCGCAGATACGCAGTATTTT. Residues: CASSADLVADTQYF.

CDR3 in amino acids: CASSVDPVMNTEAFF. The CDR3 nucleotides read TGTGCCAGCAGCGTAGACCCGGTCATGAACACTGAAGCTTTCTTT. The gene calls are TRBV9 and TRBJ1-1, with D hard to call. This CDR3 is built from 15 residues. Germline lookup yields CDR1 SGDLS and CDR2 YYNGEE. V lost 0 bases and J lost 0, with 9 bases in between.

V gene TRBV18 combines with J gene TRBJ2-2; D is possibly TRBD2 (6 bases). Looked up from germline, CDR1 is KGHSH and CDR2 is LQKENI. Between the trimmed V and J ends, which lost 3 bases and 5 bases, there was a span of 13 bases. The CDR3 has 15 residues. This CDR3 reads CASSPSGLQTGELFF. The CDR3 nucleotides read TGTGCCAGCTCACCTTCGGGACTCCAAACCGGGGAGCTGTTTTTT.

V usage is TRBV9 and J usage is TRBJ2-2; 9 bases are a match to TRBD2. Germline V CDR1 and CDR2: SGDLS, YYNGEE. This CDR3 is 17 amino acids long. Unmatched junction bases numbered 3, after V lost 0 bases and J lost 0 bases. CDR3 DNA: TGTGCCAGCAGCGTAGTTGGCGGGAGGGCGAACACCGGGGAGCTGTTTTTT. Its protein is CASSVVGGRANTGELFF.

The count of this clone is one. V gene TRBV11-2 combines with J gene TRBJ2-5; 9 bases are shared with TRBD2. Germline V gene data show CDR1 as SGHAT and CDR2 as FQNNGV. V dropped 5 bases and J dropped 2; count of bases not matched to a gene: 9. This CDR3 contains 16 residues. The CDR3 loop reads CASSPRYSGRQETQYF. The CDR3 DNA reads TGTGCCAGCAGCCCGCGATATAGCGGGAGACAAGAGACCCAGTACTTC.

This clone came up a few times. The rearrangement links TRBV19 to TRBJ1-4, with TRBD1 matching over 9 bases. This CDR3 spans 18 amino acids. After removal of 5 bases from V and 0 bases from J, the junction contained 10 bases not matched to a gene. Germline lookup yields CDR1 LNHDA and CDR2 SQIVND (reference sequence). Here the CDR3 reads CASSVDRGRKATNEKLFF. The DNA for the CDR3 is TGTGCCAGTAGTGTGGACAGGGGAAGGAAGGCAACTAATGAAAAACTGTTTTTT.

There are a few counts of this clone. The CDR3 DNA reads TGTGCCAGCAGCCCAGGCACAGATACGCAGTATTTT. Protein product: CASSPGTDTQYF. The gene calls are TRBV9 and TRBJ2-3; D is undetermined. From germline, CDR1 is SGDLS and CDR2 YYNGEE. The CDR3 runs to 12 residues. The germline V and J ends were trimmed by 4 bases and 1 base, with 4 bases remaining between them. Looking up the rest from reference TRBV9 and TRBJ2-3 gives the full variable domain: DSGVTQTPKHLITATGQRVTLRCSPRSGDLSVYWYQQSLDQGLQFLIQYYNGEERAKGNILERFSAQQFPDLHSELNLSSLELGDSALYFCASSPGTDTQYFGPGTRLTVL.

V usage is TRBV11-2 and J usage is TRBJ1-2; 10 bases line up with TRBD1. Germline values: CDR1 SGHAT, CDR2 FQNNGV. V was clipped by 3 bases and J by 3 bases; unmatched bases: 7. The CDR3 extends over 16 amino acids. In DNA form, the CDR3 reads TGTGCCAGCAGCTTCGATTGGACAGGGGGGGACTATGGCTACACCTTC. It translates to CASSFDWTGGDYGYTF.

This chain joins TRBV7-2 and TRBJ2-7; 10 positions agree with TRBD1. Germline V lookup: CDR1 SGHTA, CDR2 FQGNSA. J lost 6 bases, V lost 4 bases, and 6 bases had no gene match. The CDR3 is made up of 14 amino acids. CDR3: CASSSRQGAREQYF. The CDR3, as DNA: TGTGCCAGCAGCTCCCGACAGGGGGCACGCGAGCAGTACTTC.

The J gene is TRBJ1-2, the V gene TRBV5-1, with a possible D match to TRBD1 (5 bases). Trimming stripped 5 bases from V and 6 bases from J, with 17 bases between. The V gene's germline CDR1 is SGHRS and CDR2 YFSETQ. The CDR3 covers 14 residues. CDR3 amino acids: CASSRTGTSDGYTF. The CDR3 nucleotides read TGCGCCAGCAGTCGTACCGGGACTTCTGATGGCTACACCTTC.

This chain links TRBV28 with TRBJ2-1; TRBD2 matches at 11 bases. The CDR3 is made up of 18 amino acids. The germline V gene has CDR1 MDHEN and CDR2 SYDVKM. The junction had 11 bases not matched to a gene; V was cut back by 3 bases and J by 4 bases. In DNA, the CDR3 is TGTGCCAGCAGTTTCCCCCTGGGGACTAGCGGCTCGTACAATGAGCAGTTCTTC. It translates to CASSFPLGTSGSYNEQFF.